This record concerns one T cell receptor (beta chain) sequence. This receptor's antigen is unknown. Base-call qualities are not available, and no considerably larger clone is one nucleotide away. The treatment or condition label, read with the paper, signifies: suppressive antiretroviral therapy. A pool of overlapping 15-mer peptides from HIV-1 Gag, at around 1 ug per peptide per mL, was used to stimulate the cells. Memory populations depleted of antigen-responding cells were obtained by sorting nonresponding CD40L-negative CD69-negative CD45RO-high memory CD4+ T cells. HIV-1-infected adults in whom suppressive ART had been started during chronic infection were enrolled as participants. Plasma HIV-1 RNA had been undetectable (below 50 copies/mL) in participants for at least 4 years. To be included, participants needed a CD4+ T cell count above 400 cells/uL and a positive CMV serology. Before stimulation, PBMCs were isolated using density centrifugation and depleted of CD8+ T cells. For roughly 18 hours, CD8-depleted PBMCs were stimulated with anti-CD28/CD49d costimulation, a CD40-blocking antibody, and enfuvirtide, which was added to prevent new infections. Cells were sorted on a Beckman Coulter MoFlo Legacy or XDP sorter, with propidium iodide excluding dead cells. The QIAamp DNA Mini Kit was used for genomic DNA extraction from samples above one million cells, and the Quick-DNA Microprep Kit was used otherwise.

The sample is drawn from a study of persistence of HIV-infected CD4 T cells (dated by TCRdb to 2020 to 2021). Turning to the overall study: CMV- and HIV-1 Gag-responding CD4+ T cells were isolated from ART-treated individuals so that antigen-driven clonal expansion of HIV-1-infected cells could be examined. The median time participants had been on suppressive ART was under 10 years. Apart from a couple of participants who underwent leukapheresis at a single time point, peripheral blood samples of up to about 180 mL were collected from participants at multiple time points. The clonality of all cells in each sorted population was measured by TCRbeta sequencing, and the clonality of infected cells was measured by proviral sequencing. For the TCR cluster analysis across participants, fewer than ten participants were included for CMV and 6 or 7 participants for Gag.

What the research found in general, with its limitations: Only a small number of individuals took part in the study, and the range of antigens tested was limited. Enrichment of degenerate expanded CDR3beta sequences was found in antigen-responding cells, suggesting convergent selection of CD4+ responses to CMV and Gag. Bulk TCR analyses could not be restricted to the rare CMV-responding cells that actually carried HIV-1 proviruses. TCRbeta richness in CMV- and Gag-responding cells was significantly lower than in anti-CD3/anti-CD28-responding cells; CMV-responding cells had higher oligoclonality than CD3/CD28-stimulated and Gag-responding cells. Within the same sorted populations, TCR oligoclonality correlated with proviral oligoclonality.

TCRbeta repertoires were sequenced from genomic DNA with the immunoSEQ hsTCRB assay version 4 in survey mode. Genomic DNA was diluted to roughly 9.3 ng/uL, and up to roughly 1 ug per sample was used for TCRbeta sequencing. The original methods were these. ImmunoSeq Analyzer 3.0 was used for analysis of TCRbeta data, and diversity was computed on productive nucleotide rearrangements. Using the Immunarch R package, lower-bound TCR diversity was estimated with the improved Chao index and clonality was estimated with the Gini coefficient. When different nucleotide rearrangements encoded the same CDR3beta amino acid sequence, each rearrangement was treated as a distinct clonotype. Differential abundance analysis identified TCRbeta sequences significantly enriched in antigen-responding cells relative to anti-CD3/anti-CD28-activated cells. TCRs were clustered by predicted peptide-MHC specificity with GLIPH2, both within individual participants and across merged participant data sets. TCRdb took over this immuneACCESS table, retaining in-frame rearrangements with V and J assigned. Such tables are incomplete; in checked studies, under half of the missing clones stem from an unresolved V gene, and the remainder is unexplained. V and J calls and clone size are copied from that table; D and trimming were computed from the DNA. Recorded for this sample are about 60,000 clones; 65% to 75% of them occurred a single time. The ten most abundant clones make up roughly 1.7% of the sample.

The sample was CD4+ T cells sorted from PBMCs after approximately 19-hour stimulation, taken from a patient who received antiretroviral therapy. The sample's cell subset or site label, decoded: CD40L-CD69- CD45RO-high memory CD4 T cells not responding to Gag peptides. The TCR sequence derives from an adult man with HIV who was CMV-seropositive.

For the CDR3, the sequence is CASSVQDTGANVLTF. The DNA sequence follows: TGTGCCAGCAGCGTCCAGGATACGGGGGCCAACGTCCTGACTTTC. The chain employs TRBV9 and TRBJ2-6, with the D segment identity uncertain. V and J are truncated by 2 bases and 4 bases respectively, leaving an intervening sequence of 10 bases. The CDR3 numbers 15 residues from cysteine through phenylalanine. The read is trimmed to its CDR3 DNA, 45 bases read in frame from base 1. The germline V gene gives CDR1 as SGDLS and CDR2 as YYNGEE. The reference TRBV9 and TRBJ2-6 proteins fill in what lies around the CDR3, so the full variable domain reads DSGVTQTPKHLITATGQRVTLRCSPRSGDLSVYWYQQSLDQGLQFLIQYYNGEERAKGNILERFSAQQFPDLHSELNLSSLELGDSALYFCASSVQDTGANVLTFGAGSRLTVL.